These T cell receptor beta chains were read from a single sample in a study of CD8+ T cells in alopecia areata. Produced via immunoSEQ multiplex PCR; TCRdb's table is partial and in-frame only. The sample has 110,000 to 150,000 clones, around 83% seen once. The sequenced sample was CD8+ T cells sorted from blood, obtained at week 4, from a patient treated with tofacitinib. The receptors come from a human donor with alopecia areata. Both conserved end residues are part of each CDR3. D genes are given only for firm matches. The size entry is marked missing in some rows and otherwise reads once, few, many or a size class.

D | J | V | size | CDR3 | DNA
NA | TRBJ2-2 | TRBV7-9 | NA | CASSLAGGTTGELFF | TGTGCCAGCAGCTTAGCGGGGGGAACCACCGGGGAGCTGTTTTTT
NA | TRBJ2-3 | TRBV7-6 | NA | CASSFDPSDTQYF | TGTGCCAGCAGCTTTGACCCCAGCGATACGCAGTATTTT
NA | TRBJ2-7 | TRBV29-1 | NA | CSVEVGDTEAYEQYF | TGCAGCGTTGAAGTAGGAGACACAGAAGCCTACGAGCAGTACTTC
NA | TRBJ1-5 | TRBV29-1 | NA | CSVGTRVNQPQHF | TGCAGCGTTGGAACCAGGGTCAATCAGCCCCAGCATTTT
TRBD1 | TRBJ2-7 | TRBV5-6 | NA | CASSFWDSGAYEQYF | TGTGCCAGCAGCTTTTGGGACAGTGGGGCCTACGAGCAGTACTTC
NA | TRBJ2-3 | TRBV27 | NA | CASSFFSTDTQYF | TGTGCCAGCAGTTTTTTCAGCACAGATACGCAGTATTTT
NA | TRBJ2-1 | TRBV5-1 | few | CASNEDGTPSYNEQFF | TGCGCCAGCAATGAAGACGGGACTCCCTCCTACAATGAGCAGTTCTTC
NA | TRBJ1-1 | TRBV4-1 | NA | CASSQVGGTEAFF | TGCGCCAGCAGCCAAGTAGGGGGCACTGAAGCTTTCTTT
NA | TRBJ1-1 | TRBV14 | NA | CASSQDSALTEAFF | TGTGCCAGCAGCCAAGATTCGGCACTCACTGAAGCTTTCTTT
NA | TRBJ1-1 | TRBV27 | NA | CASSLTANTEAFF | TGTGCCAGCAGTCTGACAGCGAACACTGAAGCTTTCTTT
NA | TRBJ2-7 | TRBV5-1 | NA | CASSLVSLGAPWRESYEQYF | TGCGCCAGCAGCTTGGTGAGTCTGGGGGCCCCTTGGCGGGAGAGCTACGAGCAGTACTTC
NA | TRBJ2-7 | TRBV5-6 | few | CASSYGQLEQYF | TGTGCCAGCAGCTACGGACAGCTCGAGCAGTACTTC
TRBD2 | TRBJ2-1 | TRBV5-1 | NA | CASSLSPSGVWSNEQFF | TGCGCCAGCAGCTTGTCCCCTAGCGGGGTCTGGAGCAATGAGCAGTTCTTC
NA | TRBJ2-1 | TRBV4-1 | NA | CASSQVGPGEEFF | TGCGCCAGCAGCCAAGTGGGACCAGGGGAGGAGTTCTTC
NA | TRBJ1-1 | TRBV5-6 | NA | CASSVQGFAFTEAFF | TGTGCCAGCAGCGTTCAAGGGTTCGCGTTCACTGAAGCTTTCTTT
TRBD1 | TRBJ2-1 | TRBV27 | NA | CASRTARDRESNEQFF | TGTGCCAGCAGAACTGCCCGGGACAGGGAGTCCAATGAGCAGTTCTTC
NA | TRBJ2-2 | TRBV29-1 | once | CSGRDSTGELFF | TGCAGCGGGCGGGACAGCACCGGGGAGCTGTTTTTT
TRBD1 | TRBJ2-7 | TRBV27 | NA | CASSPRTGRDEQYF | TGTGCCAGCAGTCCCCGGACAGGACGAGACGAGCAGTACTTC
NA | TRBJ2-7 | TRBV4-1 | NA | CASSPNRGSYEQYF | TGCGCCAGCAGCCCCAATCGGGGCTCCTACGAGCAGTACTTC
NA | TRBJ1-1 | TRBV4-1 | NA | CASSQVEGGTEAFF | TGCGCCAGCAGCCAAGTCGAGGGAGGCACTGAAGCTTTCTTT
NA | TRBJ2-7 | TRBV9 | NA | CASSVAEWGSPYEQYF | TGTGCCAGCAGCGTAGCAGAGTGGGGTAGCCCCTACGAGCAGTACTTC
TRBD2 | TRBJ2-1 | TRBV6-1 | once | CASSEYSGGALSSYNEQFF | TGTGCCAGCAGTGAGTATAGCGGGGGGGCCCTGAGCTCCTACAATGAGCAGTTCTTC
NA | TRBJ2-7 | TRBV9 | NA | CASGGGSQDAYEQYF | TGTGCCAGCGGAGGCGGGTCACAGGATGCCTACGAGCAGTACTTC
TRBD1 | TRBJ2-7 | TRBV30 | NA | CACSGQGRIYEQYF | TGTGCCTGTTCCGGACAGGGGAGAATTTACGAGCAGTACTTC
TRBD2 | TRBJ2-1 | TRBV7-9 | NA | CASSGTGLADNEQFF | TGTGCCAGCAGCGGTACGGGACTAGCGGACAATGAGCAGTTCTTC
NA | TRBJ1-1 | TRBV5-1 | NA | CASSHIMNTEAFF | TGCGCCAGCAGCCATATTATGAACACTGAAGCTTTCTTT
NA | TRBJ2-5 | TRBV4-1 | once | CASSPTTGESVAGVGETQYF | TGCGCCAGCAGCCCTACGACAGGGGAAAGTGTAGCGGGAGTTGGAGAGACCCAGTACTTC
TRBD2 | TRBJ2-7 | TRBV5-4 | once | CASSLGYHGGGGLSYEQYF | TGTGCCAGCAGCTTGGGGTATCATGGAGGCGGGGGGCTCTCCTACGAGCAGTACTTC
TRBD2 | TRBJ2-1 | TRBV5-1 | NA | CASSLGAGENEQFF | TGCGCCAGCAGCTTGGGAGCGGGAGAGAATGAGCAGTTCTTC
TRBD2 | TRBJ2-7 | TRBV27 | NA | CASRIAGEQYF | TGTGCCAGCAGGATAGCGGGCGAGCAGTACTTC
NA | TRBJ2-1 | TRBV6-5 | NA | CASSYDSFSYNEQFF | TGTGCCAGCAGTTACGACAGCTTCTCCTACAATGAGCAGTTCTTC
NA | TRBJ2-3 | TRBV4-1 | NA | CASSQDPAATDTQYF | TGCGCCAGCAGCCAAGATCCGGCCGCCACAGATACGCAGTATTTT
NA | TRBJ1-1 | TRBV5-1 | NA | CASSLGRPNTEAFF | TGCGCCAGCAGCTTGGGACGGCCGAACACTGAAGCTTTCTTT
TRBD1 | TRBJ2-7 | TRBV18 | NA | CASTPGQGFEQYF | TGTGCCAGCACACCGGGACAGGGGTTTGAGCAGTACTTC
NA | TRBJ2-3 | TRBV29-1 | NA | CSALHLDTQYF | TGCAGCGCTCTCCATTTGGATACGCAGTATTTT
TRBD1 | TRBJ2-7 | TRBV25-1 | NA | CASSELQGTHEQYF | TGTGCCAGCAGTGAATTACAGGGGACCCACGAGCAGTACTTC
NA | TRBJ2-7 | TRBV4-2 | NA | CATSLGGAYEQYF | TGTGCCACCTCTCTCGGGGGTGCCTACGAGCAGTACTTC
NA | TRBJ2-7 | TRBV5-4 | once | CASSLWVASEQYF | TGTGCCAGCAGCCTGTGGGTCGCGTCCGAGCAGTACTTC
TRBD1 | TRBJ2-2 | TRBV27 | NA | CASSWGTGTTGELFF | TGTGCCAGCAGTTGGGGGACAGGGACCACCGGGGAGCTGTTTTTT
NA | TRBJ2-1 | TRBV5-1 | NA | CASSLAGNEQFF | TGCGCCAGCAGCTTGGCTGGAAATGAGCAGTTCTTC
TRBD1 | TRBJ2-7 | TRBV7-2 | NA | CASSLDKEDRAYEQYF | TGTGCCAGCAGCTTAGACAAGGAGGACAGGGCCTACGAGCAGTACTTC
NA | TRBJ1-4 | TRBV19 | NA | CASSTPAEATNEKLFF | TGTGCCAGTAGTACACCAGCTGAGGCAACTAATGAAAAACTGTTTTTT
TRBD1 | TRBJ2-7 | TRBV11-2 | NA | CASSLPGGYEQYF | TGTGCCAGCAGCTTGCCAGGGGGCTACGAGCAGTACTTC
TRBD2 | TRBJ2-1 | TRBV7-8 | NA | CASSVWAGVGYYNEQFF | TGTGCCAGCAGCGTGTGGGCGGGAGTAGGGTACTACAATGAGCAGTTCTTC
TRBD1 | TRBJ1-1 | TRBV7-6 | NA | CASSLDRGLVNTEAFF | TGTGCCAGCAGCTTAGACAGGGGGTTAGTGAACACTGAAGCTTTCTTT
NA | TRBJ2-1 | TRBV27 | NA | CASSFGGIYNEQFF | TGTGCCAGCAGTTTCGGGGGAATCTACAATGAGCAGTTCTTC
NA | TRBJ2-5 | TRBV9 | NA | CASSPTPGETQYF | TGTGCCAGCAGCCCCACTCCCGGAGAGACCCAGTACTTC
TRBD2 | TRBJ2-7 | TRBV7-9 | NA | CASSSSSGSLYEQYF | TGTGCCAGCAGCTCTTCTAGCGGGAGCCTCTACGAGCAGTACTTC
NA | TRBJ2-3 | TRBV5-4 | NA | CASSRPPDTQYF | TGTGCCAGCAGTCGTCCCCCAGATACGCAGTATTTT
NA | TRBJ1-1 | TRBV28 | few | CASSPSVIRGLGTEAFF | TGTGCCAGCAGTCCATCGGTCATCCGTGGACTTGGCACTGAAGCTTTCTTT
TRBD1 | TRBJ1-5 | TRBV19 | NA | CASRRGQGLNQPQHF | TGTGCCAGTAGACGAGGACAGGGCCTAAATCAGCCCCAGCATTTT
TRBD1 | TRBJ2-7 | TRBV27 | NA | CATSGTGGPSSYEQYF | TGTGCCACCTCGGGGACAGGGGGGCCCAGCTCCTACGAGCAGTACTTC
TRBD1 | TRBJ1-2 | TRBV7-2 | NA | CASSLNRGAYGYTF | TGTGCCAGCAGCTTAAACAGGGGGGCCTATGGCTACACCTTC
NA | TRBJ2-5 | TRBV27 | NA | CASSRLTSTETQYF | TGTGCCAGCAGCCGATTAACTAGTACGGAGACCCAGTACTTC
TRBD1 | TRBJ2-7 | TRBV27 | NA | CASRKGQGAYEQYF | TGTGCCAGCAGAAAGGGACAGGGGGCCTACGAGCAGTACTTC
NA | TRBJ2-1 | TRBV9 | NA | CASSVGGIYNEQFF | TGTGCCAGCAGCGTTGGAGGGATTTACAATGAGCAGTTCTTC
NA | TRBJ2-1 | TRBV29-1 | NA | CSVVRNYNEQFF | TGCAGCGTTGTTCGGAATTACAATGAGCAGTTCTTC
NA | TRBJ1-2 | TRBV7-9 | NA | CASRYDVYGYTF | TGTGCCAGCAGGTATGACGTCTATGGCTACACCTTC
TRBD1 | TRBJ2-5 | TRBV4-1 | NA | CASSPEGATQYF | TGCGCCAGCAGCCCCGAGGGGGCGACCCAGTACTTC
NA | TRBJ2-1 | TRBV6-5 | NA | CASSGDEQFF | TGTGCCAGCAGTGGGGATGAGCAGTTCTTC